One sample yielded the 22 T cell receptor beta chains listed below, sequenced in a study of sequential checkpoint blockade in melanoma (dated by TCRdb to between 2017 and 2020). The method behind the library was the immunoSEQ multiplex PCR assay. TCRdb retrieved this table from immuneACCESS and kept in-frame rearrangements only. Not all clones are present; in checked studies, unresolved V genes account for under half, and no reason is known for the remainder. The sample table lists tens of thousands of clones, roughly 86% of them with a count of one. The ten largest clones take up around 6% of the sample. The treatment or condition label of this sample denotes: randomized to nivolumab then ipilimumab (arm A) or the reverse (arm B). Sample: CD8+ T cells sorted from blood (inferred from file names), taken from a patient given nivolumab and ipilimumab in sequence. The receptors stem from a human donor with melanoma.

The chain is built from TRBV25-1 and TRBJ1-3, with TRBD1 matching 9 bases. Trimming removed 0 bases from V and 4 bases from J; junction bases left unmatched: 4. CDR3 length: 16 amino acids. Germline V CDR1 and CDR2: MGHDK, SYGVNS. The CDR3 loop reads CASSEYLGQGGNTIYF. The CDR3 nucleotides are TGTGCCAGCAGTGAATATCTGGGACAGGGCGGAAACACCATATATTTT. The full variable domain, with the rest looked up from reference TRBV25-1 and TRBJ1-3, is EADIYQTPRYLVIGTGKKITLECSQTMGHDKMYWYQQDPGMELHLIHYSYGVNSTEKGDLSSESTVSRIRTEHFPLTLESARPSHTSQYLCASSEYLGQGGNTIYFGEGSWLTVV.

This clone was counted a single time. This rearrangement joins TRBV2 to TRBJ1-2; 9 bases align to TRBD1. Germline V gene sequence: CDR1 SNHLY, CDR2 FYNNEI. The CDR3 extends over 17 amino acids. Unmatched junction bases numbered 9, after V lost 1 base and J lost 3 bases. In nucleotides, the CDR3 is TGTGCCAGCAGTGAAGGACAGGGGGTGATTGAGTACTATGGCTACACCTTC. This gives the protein CASSEGQGVIEYYGYTF.

The V call is TRBV28, the J call TRBJ1-5; 10 bases match TRBD1. V dropped 6 bases and J dropped 0; count of bases not matched to a gene: 14. Germline-derived CDR1 and CDR2 are MDHEN and SYDVKM. The CDR3 sequence is 19 residues long. The CDR3 DNA reads TGTGCCAGCAGGCGGACCTCCGGGACAGGGGTTTATAGCAATCAGCCCCAGCATTTT. Translating it yields CASRRTSGTGVYSNQPQHF.

The chain combines TRBV5-5 with TRBJ2-7, with D maybe TRBD2 (6 bases). Trimming left V 0 bases short and J 3 bases short, with 7 bases between. The CDR3 has 13 residues. Germline CDR1 is SGHKS and CDR2 is YYEKEE (reference sequence). CDR3 sequence: CASSLGRVYEQYF. CDR3 DNA sequence: TGTGCCAGCAGCTTGGGGAGGGTCTACGAGCAGTACTTC. The full variable domain, with the rest looked up from reference TRBV5-5 and TRBJ2-7, is DAGVTQSPTHLIKTRGQQVTLRCSPISGHKSVSWYQQVLGQGPQFIFQYYEKEERGRGNFPDRFSARQFPNYSSELNVNALLLGDSALYLCASSLGRVYEQYFGPGTRLTVT.

V gene TRBV11-2 combines with J gene TRBJ2-5; maybe TRBD1 (6 bases). CDR1 SGHAT and CDR2 FQNNGV come from the germline V gene. Trimming took 4 bases from V and 5 from J, leaving 23 bases between them. The CDR3 spans 17 residues. DNA for the CDR3: TGTGCCAGCAGCTCCTGGACAGATCCAGGTTCGCAGGAGACCCAGTACTTC. As protein: CASSSWTDPGSQETQYF.

The V and J genes are TRBV6-5 and TRBJ1-1; D not certain. The CDR3 length is 13 residues. Looked up from germline, CDR1 is MNHEY and CDR2 is SVGAGI. Trimming stripped 5 bases from V and 0 bases from J, with 7 bases between. DNA for the CDR3: TGTGCCAGCAGTAGAGGAGTGAACACTGAAGCTTTCTTT. Translated, it gives CASSRGVNTEAFF.

The genes are TRBV2 and TRBJ2-2; 8 bases align to TRBD2. Germline-derived CDR1 and CDR2 are SNHLY and FYNNEI. This CDR3 has 16 amino acids. The junction had 11 bases not matched to a gene; V was cut back by 6 bases and J by 5 bases. Here the CDR3 DNA reads TGTGCCAGCAGCCCAGCCCTACTAGCGGAAACCGGGGAGCTGTTTTTT. This encodes CASSPALLAETGELFF. The variable domain in full, completed from reference TRBV2 and TRBJ2-2, reads EPEVTQTPSHQVTQMGQEVILRCVPISNHLYFYWYRQILGQKVEFLVSFYNNEISEKSEIFDDQFSVERPDGSNFTLKIRSTKLEDSAMYFCASSPALLAETGELFFGEGSRLTVL.

The chain carries TRBV7-9 and TRBJ2-3, with D perhaps matching TRBD1 (6 bases). Germline CDR1 and CDR2: SEHNR and FQNEAQ (reference sequence). The CDR3 is made up of 16 amino acids. V was cut by 5 bases and J by 0 bases, with 15 bases left in between. DNA of the CDR3: TGTGCCAGCAGCACCACGGACAGCCCTAGCACAGATACGCAGTATTTT. Its protein product is CASSTTDSPSTDTQYF.

V is TRBV7-9 and J is TRBJ2-7; TRBD2 might be the D (5 bases). Trimming left V 5 bases short and J 4 bases short, with 9 bases between. Germline V CDR1 and CDR2: SEHNR, FQNEAQ (reference sequence). The CDR3 contains 12 residues. The CDR3 DNA follows: TGTGCCAGCAGCCCCCCGGGGTACGAGCAGTACTTC. Amino acid sequence: CASSPPGYEQYF.

This chain uses TRBV10-3 with TRBJ2-5; 10 nucleotides match TRBD2. Germline lookup yields CDR1 ENHRY and CDR2 SYGVKD. V gave up 6 bases and J gave up 5 bases; unmatched junction bases: 12. The CDR3 is 16 residues long. The CDR3 is CAIRESGRASWETQYF. The CDR3 DNA reads as TGTGCCATCAGAGAAAGCGGGAGGGCATCCTGGGAGACCCAGTACTTC.

The V gene is TRBV19, the J gene TRBJ2-7; 7 bases map to TRBD2. The CDR3 length is 13 residues. Germline trimming cut 1 base from V and 6 bases from J; bases unmatched to any gene: 3. CDR1 and CDR2 (germline): LNHDA, SQIVND (reference sequence). CDR3 protein: CASSIGEGSEQYF. Here the CDR3 DNA reads TGTGCCAGTAGTATAGGGGAGGGCTCCGAGCAGTACTTC.

The chain uses TRBV6-1 and TRBJ2-5; 10 bases are shared with TRBD1. This CDR3 region has 16 residues. V was clipped by 2 bases and J by 5 bases; unmatched bases: 8. Germline-derived CDR1 and CDR2 are MNHNS and SASEGT. As DNA, the CDR3 is TGTGCCAGCAGTGAATCAATGGGGACAGGGGAGGAGACCCAGTACTTC. Protein sequence: CASSESMGTGEETQYF.

This clone has just one count. The chain recombines TRBV28 with TRBJ1-2; 8 bases line up with TRBD1. The CDR3 sequence is 16 residues long. J lost 1 base, V lost 3 bases, and 7 bases had no gene match. The germline CDR1 and CDR2 sequences are MDHEN and SYDVKM. CDR3 loop: CASSLYGTGLNYGYTF. CDR3 bases: TGTGCCAGCAGTTTGTATGGGACAGGCCTTAACTATGGCTACACCTTC.

The sample holds one count of this clone. This sequence joins TRBV1 and TRBJ1-4; TRBD1 is taken as the D call from the table, unchecked against the DNA. TRBV1 is deemed a pseudogene. This CDR3 contains 16 residues. For the CDR3, the DNA is TGCACCAGCAGCCAAGGTGATAGGGGATTGACTGAAAAACTGTTTTTT. This translates into CTSSQGDRGLTEKLFF.

This chain uses TRBV19 with TRBJ2-7; TRBD2 might be the D (6 bases). The germline V gene encodes CDR1 LNHDA and CDR2 SQIVND (reference sequence). The CDR3 is made up of 14 amino acids. V was cut by 5 bases and J by 3 bases, with 14 bases left in between. CDR3 coding DNA: TGTGCCAGTAGTCCCCCCGGGGGAGACTACGAGCAGTACTTC. Translation: CASSPPGGDYEQYF.

The chain couples TRBV5-1 to TRBJ2-5, with D possibly TRBD1 on 6 matching bases. The V end lost 2 bases, the J end lost 0 bases, and 14 bases lay between the germline ends. Germline assignment: CDR1 SGHRS and CDR2 YFSETQ. The CDR3 runs 16 residues. The CDR3 DNA follows: TGCGCCAGCAGCTTCTGGACAGCGGCTCACCAAGAGACCCAGTACTTC. Protein: CASSFWTAAHQETQYF. Variable domain in full (rest from reference TRBV5-1 and TRBJ2-5): KAGVTQTPRYLIKTRGQQVTLSCSPISGHRSVSWYQQTPGQGLQFLFEYFSETQRNKGNFPGRFSGRQFSNSRSEMNVSTLELGDSALYLCASSFWTAAHQETQYFGPGTRLLVL.

In nucleotides, the CDR3 is TGTGCCAGCAGTGCGACAGGGGAAGGCTCACCCCTCCACTTT. Protein: CASSATGEGSPLHF. The chain recombines TRBV6-1 with TRBJ1-6; 8 nucleotides match TRBD1. Germline V gene data show CDR1 as MNHNS and CDR2 as SASEGT. The CDR3 consists of 14 residues. The V gene end was trimmed by 4 bases and the J gene end by 10 bases; junction bases not matched to a gene: 6.

The chain is built from TRBV27 and TRBJ2-5; D is perhaps TRBD1 (6 bases). Germline CDR1 and CDR2: MNHEY and SMNVEV (reference sequence). This CDR3 contains 13 residues. The V and J ends lost 6 bases and 0 bases respectively, with 8 bases between them. DNA for the CDR3: TGTGCCAGCAGAAGGGGGTACCAAGAGACCCAGTACTTC. It specifies CASRRGYQETQYF.

Worth noting for this clone: The same CDR3 can be traced to other DNA sequences in this sample. The V gene is TRBV29-1, the J gene TRBJ2-1; the match to TRBD1 covers 9 bases. Losses at the gene ends were 6 bases for V and 4 bases for J; bases not matched to a gene: 4. The CDR3 totals 13 residues. Germline V gene sequence: CDR1 SQVTM, CDR2 ANQGSEA. CDR3 residues: CSVGQGSYNEQFF. For the CDR3, the DNA is TGCAGCGTGGGACAGGGATCTTACAATGAGCAGTTCTTC.

This chain connects TRBV28 to TRBJ1-4, with no clear D. The ends were cut back, 10 bases at V and 3 bases at J, with 12 bases in the middle. Looked up from germline, CDR1 is MDHEN and CDR2 is SYDVKM. This CDR3 has 13 amino acids. CDR3 coding DNA: TGTGCCATCGCAGAAACCCCTAATGAAAAACTGTTTTTT. Its translation is CAIAETPNEKLFF.

The chain is built from TRBV28 and TRBJ1-1; D gene ambiguous. CDR3 length: 14 residues. Trimming took 5 bases from V and 1 from J, leaving 11 bases between them. The germline CDR1 and CDR2 sequences are MDHEN and SYDVKM. The CDR3 reads CASSPPGGNTEAFF. The CDR3 DNA reads as TGTGCCAGCAGTCCCCCCGGAGGGAACACTGAAGCTTTCTTT.

This clone appeared once. The conserved closing phenylalanine or tryptophan is absent in this CDR3, likely reflecting a read error. It is unclear where the CDR3 begins or ends on the DNA, so no DNA is shown, and the CDR3 is as TCRdb lists it. This chain links TRBV9 with TRBJ1-4; the table calls TRBD1, which could not be checked here. The CDR3 has 9 residues if both end residues are counted. The germline CDR1 and CDR2 sequences are SGDLS and YYNGEE. CDR3 protein: CASTKSRFP.